This T cell receptor (beta chain) emerged from a study of blood T cell repertoires in COVID-19. Germline V CDR1 and CDR2: SGHAT, FQNNGV. This CDR3 has 17 residues. After removal of 4 bases from V and 4 bases from J, the junction contained 8 bases not matched to a gene. Method: immunoSEQ multiplex PCR; TCRdb's copy keeps in-frame clones and lacks some. This table has roughly 700,000 clones, 75% to 90% appearing once. This clonotype originated in a woman under 30 with acute or convalescent COVID-19. The V call is TRBV11-2, the J call TRBJ2-1, with TRBD2 matching 12 bases. The source material was peripheral blood. The CDR3 DNA follows: TGTGCCAGCAGCTCGTGGACTAGCGGGGATCGGTACAATGAGCAGTTCTTC. It yields the protein CASSSWTSGDRYNEQFF.